The 4 T cell receptor beta chains listed next were all sequenced from one sample in a study of Ad26.COV2.S vaccination and SARS-CoV-2 variants. Treatment of the sample: some 20 received Ad26.COV2.S at low or high dose, single or two shots; about 5 received placebo; per-sample allocation not given. Day 63 after the first vaccine or placebo injection was the time point for sampling. Here immunoSEQ multiplex PCR was the method, and the copy in TCRdb shows in-frame clones only, minus some. This sample has over 200,000 clones, with 85% to 90% found just once. The specimen was peripheral blood, collected in a trial of Ad26.COV2.S vaccine versus placebo. These receptors originate from a person between 18 and 60 years old who received the Ad26.COV2.S COVID-19 vaccine or a placebo.

The chain employs TRBV4-3 and TRBJ2-7, with D perhaps TRBD1 or TRBD2 (5 bases each). V was pared by 2 bases and J by 5 bases, with 10 bases between. CDR3 size: 13 residues. Looked up from germline, CDR1 is LGHNA and CDR2 is YSLEER. The CDR3 DNA reads as TGCGCCAGCAGCCAACAACAGGAGGACGAGCAGTACTTC. Its protein is CASSQQQEDEQYF.

Concerning this clone: Additional DNA sequences in this sample encode the identical CDR3. The genes are TRBV7-9 and TRBJ1-5; TRBD1 is a possible D gene (5 bases). V gave up 1 base and J gave up 4 bases, with 8 bases separating them. The CDR3 sequence is 14 residues long. Germline V gene sequence: CDR1 SEHNR, CDR2 FQNEAQ (reference sequence). DNA for the CDR3: TGTGCCAGCAGCTTAGGGGGGGGAAATCAGCCCCAGCATTTT. The encoded protein is CASSLGGGNQPQHF.

This clone is a singleton in its sample. The chain uses TRBV28 and TRBJ2-2, with TRBD2 matching over 12 bases. V was pared by 4 bases and J by 6 bases, with 6 bases of the junction left unmatched. Germline loops: CDR1 MDHEN, CDR2 SYDVKM. The CDR3 sequence is 16 residues long. The DNA of the CDR3 is TGTGCCAGCAGTTCCCCTAGCGGGAGGGTACCCGGGGAGCTGTTTTTT. Amino acids: CASSSPSGRVPGELFF.

The V call is TRBV18, the J call TRBJ1-3; 8 nucleotides match TRBD1. CDR1 KGHSH and CDR2 LQKENI come from the germline V gene. This CDR3 spans 16 amino acids. J lost 4 bases, V lost 1 base, and 6 bases had no gene match. CDR3 DNA sequence: TGTGCCAGCTCACCACTACAGGGGGTGAGAGGAAACACCATATATTTT. Protein product: CASSPLQGVRGNTIYF.